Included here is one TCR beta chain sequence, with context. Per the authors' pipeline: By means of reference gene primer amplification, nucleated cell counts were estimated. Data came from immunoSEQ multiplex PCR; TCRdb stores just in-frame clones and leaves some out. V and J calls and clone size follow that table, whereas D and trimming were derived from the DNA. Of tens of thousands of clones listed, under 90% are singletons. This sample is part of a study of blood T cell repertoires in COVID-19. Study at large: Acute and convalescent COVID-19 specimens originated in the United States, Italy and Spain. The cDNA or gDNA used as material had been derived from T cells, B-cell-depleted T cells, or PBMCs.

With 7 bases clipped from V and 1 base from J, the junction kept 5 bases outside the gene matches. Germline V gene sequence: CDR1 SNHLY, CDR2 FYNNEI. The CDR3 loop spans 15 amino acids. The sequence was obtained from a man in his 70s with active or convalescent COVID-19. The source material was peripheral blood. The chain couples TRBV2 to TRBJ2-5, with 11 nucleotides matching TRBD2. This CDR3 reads CASKRLAGSQETQYF. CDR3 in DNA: TGTGCCAGCAAGAGACTAGCGGGAAGCCAAGAGACCCAGTACTTC. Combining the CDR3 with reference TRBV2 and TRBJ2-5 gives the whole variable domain EPEVTQTPSHQVTQMGQEVILRCVPISNHLYFYWYRQILGQKVEFLVSFYNNEISEKSEIFDDQFSVERPDGSNFTLKIRSTKLEDSAMYFCASKRLAGSQETQYFGPGTRLLVL.